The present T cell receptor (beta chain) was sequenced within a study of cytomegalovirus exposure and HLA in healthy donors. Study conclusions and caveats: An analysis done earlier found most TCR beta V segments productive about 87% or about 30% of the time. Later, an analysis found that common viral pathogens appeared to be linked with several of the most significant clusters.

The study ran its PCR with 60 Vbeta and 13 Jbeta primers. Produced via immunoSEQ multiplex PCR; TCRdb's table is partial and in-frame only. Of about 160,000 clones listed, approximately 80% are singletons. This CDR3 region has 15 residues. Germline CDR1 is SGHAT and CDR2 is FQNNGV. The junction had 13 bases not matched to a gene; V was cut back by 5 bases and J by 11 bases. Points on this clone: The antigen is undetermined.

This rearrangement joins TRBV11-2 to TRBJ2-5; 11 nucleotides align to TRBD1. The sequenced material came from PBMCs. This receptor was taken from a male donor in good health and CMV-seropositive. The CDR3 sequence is CASSRTGTGGLEQYF. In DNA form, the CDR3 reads TGTGCCAGCAGCCGTACCGGGACAGGGGGTTTGGAGCAGTACTTC. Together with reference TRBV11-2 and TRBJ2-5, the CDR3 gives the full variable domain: EAGVAQSPRYKIIEKRQSVAFWCNPISGHATLYWYQQILGQGPKLLIQFQNNGVVDDSQLPKDRFSAERLKGVDSTLKIQPAKLEDSAVYLCASSRTGTGGLEQYFGPGTRLLVL.